The 10 T cell receptor beta chains reported below all come from one sample, sequenced in a study of blood T cell repertoires in COVID-19. Some clones are missing from TCRdb's copy, which holds only in-frame ones; the method was immunoSEQ multiplex PCR. This table holds about 98,000 clones, around 80% found once. The sequenced material came from peripheral blood. Receptor source: a man between 60 and 75 years old with acute or convalescent COVID-19.

The V gene is TRBV19, the J gene TRBJ2-2; the D is unclear. Trimming stripped 0 bases from V and 4 bases from J, with 9 bases between. This CDR3 is 15 amino acids long. The germline CDR1 and CDR2 sequences are LNHDA and SQIVND (reference sequence). DNA for the CDR3: TGTGCCAGTAGTATAGATACAGAAATCACCGGGGAGCTGTTTTTT. Its translation: CASSIDTEITGELFF. Variable domain in full (rest from reference TRBV19 and TRBJ2-2): DGGITQSPKYLFRKEGQNVTLSCEQNLNHDAMYWYRQDPGQGLRLIYYSQIVNDFQKGDIAEGYSVSREKKESFPLTVTSAQKNPTAFYLCASSIDTEITGELFFGEGSRLTVL.

The chain carries TRBV7-6 and TRBJ2-1; 9 bases line up with TRBD1. The CDR3 has 17 amino acids. Germline assignment: CDR1 SGHVS and CDR2 FNYEAQ. V trimming: 5 bases; J trimming: 6 bases; junction bases outside the gene matches: 14. DNA for the CDR3: TGTGCCAGCAGCCGGTCCCCTCCGGGACAGGGTCGCAATGAGCAGTTCTTC. This gives the protein CASSRSPPGQGRNEQFF.

The V gene is TRBV6-5, the J gene TRBJ2-1; TRBD1 matches at 8 bases. The J segment lost 8 bases and the V segment lost 2 bases, leaving 8 bases of the junction unmatched. Germline V CDR1 and CDR2: MNHEY, SVGAGI. There are 15 residues in the CDR3. The CDR3 nucleotides are TGTGCCAGCAGTTACGGCCAGGGGGCGAGGGATGAGCAGTTCTTC. Protein product: CASSYGQGARDEQFF.

The chain has TRBV7-8 and TRBJ2-5; 9 nucleotides agree with TRBD2. The CDR3 spans 15 residues. The V segment lost 4 bases and the J segment 5 bases; nucleotides outside the gene matches: 8. The germline V gene has CDR1 SGHVS and CDR2 FQNEAQ. CDR3 nucleotides: TGTGCCAGCAGCTATAGCGGGAGACTCCGGGAGACCCAGTACTTC. Translated, it gives CASSYSGRLRETQYF.

The chain joins TRBV9 to TRBJ2-1; TRBD2 aligns across 9 bases. The V and J ends lost 4 bases and 1 base, in that order; junction bases with no gene match: 15. From germline, CDR1 is SGDLS and CDR2 YYNGEE. The length of the CDR3 is 19 residues. CDR3 sequence reads: CASSPRLADFVGSYNEQFF. The CDR3 DNA is TGTGCCAGCAGCCCCCGACTAGCGGACTTTGTCGGGTCCTACAATGAGCAGTTCTTC. Full variable domain (missing parts from reference TRBV9 and TRBJ2-1): DSGVTQTPKHLITATGQRVTLRCSPRSGDLSVYWYQQSLDQGLQFLIQYYNGEERAKGNILERFSAQQFPDLHSELNLSSLELGDSALYFCASSPRLADFVGSYNEQFFGPGTRLTVL.

The J gene is TRBJ2-7, the V gene TRBV3-1 (or the pseudogene TRBV3-2), with D possibly being TRBD1 (5 bases). This CDR3 is built from 19 residues. V was cut by 3 bases and J by 3 bases, with 27 bases left in between. The V gene's germline CDR1 is LGHDT and CDR2 YNNKEL (reference sequence). For the CDR3, the DNA is TGTGCCAGCAGCCAGGCCCTTGGGGCAGGCGCTTTTTCCAACTACGAGCAGTACGTC. It encodes CASSQALGAGAFSNYEQYV.

This chain joins TRBV19 and TRBJ1-4; 8 bases align to TRBD1. Germline values: CDR1 LNHDA, CDR2 SQIVND (reference sequence). V was clipped by 1 base and J by 8 bases; unmatched bases: 6. The CDR3 spans 15 residues. The CDR3 protein is CASSIGTGRDEKLFF. The DNA for the CDR3 is TGTGCCAGTAGTATAGGGACAGGGAGGGACGAAAAACTGTTTTTT.

This clone was seen once. The CDR3 sequence is CASSERGYRSSYNEQFF. The CDR3, as DNA: TGTGCCAGCAGTGAAAGGGGCTACAGGAGCTCCTACAATGAGCAGTTCTTC. The chain uses TRBV6-1 and TRBJ2-1; possibly TRBD1 for D (5 bases). CDR3 length: 17 amino acids. With 2 bases removed from V and 0 bases from J, the gap between germline ends came to 14 bases. Germline V gene lookup returns CDR1 MNHNS and CDR2 SASEGT.

V gene TRBV7-9 combines with J gene TRBJ2-2, with 7 bases aligning to TRBD2. Germline values: CDR1 SEHNR, CDR2 FQNEAQ (reference sequence). The CDR3 is made up of 14 amino acids. With V trimmed by 4 bases and J by 6 bases, 5 bases remained unmatched. CDR3 protein: CASSSWDYPGELFF. Here the CDR3 DNA reads TGTGCCAGCAGCTCATGGGACTACCCCGGGGAGCTGTTTTTT.

The chain links TRBV6-2 or TRBV6-3 to TRBJ1-2, with 9 bases that match TRBD1. The CDR3 length is 16 residues. J was trimmed by 7 bases and V by 3 bases; bases with no gene match: 12. The germline CDR1 and CDR2 sequences are MNHEY and SVGEGT. The chain's CDR3 is CASSYYLRDRDVGYTF. The DNA for the CDR3 is TGTGCCAGCAGTTATTATCTCCGGGACAGGGATGTTGGCTACACCTTC.